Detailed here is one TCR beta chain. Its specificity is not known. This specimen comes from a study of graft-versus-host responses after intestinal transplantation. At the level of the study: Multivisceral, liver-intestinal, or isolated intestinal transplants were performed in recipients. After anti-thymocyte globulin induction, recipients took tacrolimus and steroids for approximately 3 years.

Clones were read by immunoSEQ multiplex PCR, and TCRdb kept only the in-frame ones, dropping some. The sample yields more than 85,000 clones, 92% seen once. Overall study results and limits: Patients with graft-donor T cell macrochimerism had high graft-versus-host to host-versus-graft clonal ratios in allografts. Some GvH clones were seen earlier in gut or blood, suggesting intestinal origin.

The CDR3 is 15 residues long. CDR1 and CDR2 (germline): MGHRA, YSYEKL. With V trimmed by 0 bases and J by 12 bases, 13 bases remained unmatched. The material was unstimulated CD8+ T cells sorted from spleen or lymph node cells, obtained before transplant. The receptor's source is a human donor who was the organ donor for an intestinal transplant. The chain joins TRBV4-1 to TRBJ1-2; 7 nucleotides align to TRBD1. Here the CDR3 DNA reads TGCGCCAGCAGCCAAGATAGGACAGGCTGGTCTGTTGACACCTTC. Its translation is CASSQDRTGWSVDTF.